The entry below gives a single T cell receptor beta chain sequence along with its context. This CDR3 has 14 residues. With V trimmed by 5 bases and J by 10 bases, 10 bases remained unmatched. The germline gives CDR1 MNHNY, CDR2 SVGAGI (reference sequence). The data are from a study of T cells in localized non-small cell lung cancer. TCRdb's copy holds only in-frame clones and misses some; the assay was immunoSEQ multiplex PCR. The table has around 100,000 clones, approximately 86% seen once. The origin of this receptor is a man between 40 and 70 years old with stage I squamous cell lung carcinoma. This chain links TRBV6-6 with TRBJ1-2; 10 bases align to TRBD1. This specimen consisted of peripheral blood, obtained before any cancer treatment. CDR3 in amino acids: CASSMYRDRGHYTF. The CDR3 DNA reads TGTGCCAGCAGTATGTATCGGGACAGGGGCCACTACACCTTC.